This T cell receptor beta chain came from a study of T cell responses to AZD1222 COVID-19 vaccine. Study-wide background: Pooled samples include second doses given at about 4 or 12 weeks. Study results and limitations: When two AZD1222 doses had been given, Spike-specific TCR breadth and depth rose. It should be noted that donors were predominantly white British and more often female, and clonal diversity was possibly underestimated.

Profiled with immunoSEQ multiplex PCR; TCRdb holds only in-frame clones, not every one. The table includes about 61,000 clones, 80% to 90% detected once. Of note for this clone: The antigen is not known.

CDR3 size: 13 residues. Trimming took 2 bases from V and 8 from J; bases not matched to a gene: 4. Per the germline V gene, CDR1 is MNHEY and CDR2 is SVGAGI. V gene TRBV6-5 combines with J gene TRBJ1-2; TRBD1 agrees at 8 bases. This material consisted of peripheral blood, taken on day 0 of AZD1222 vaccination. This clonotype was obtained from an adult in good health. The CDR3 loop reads CASSYDRGSGYTF. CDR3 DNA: TGTGCCAGCAGTTACGACAGGGGTAGCGGCTACACCTTC.